The 13 T cell receptor beta chains in this list originate from one sample, sequenced in a study of post-analysis software for immune sequencing data (dated by TCRdb to the mid-2010s). The study at large found these results: Significantly higher frequencies in patients than in controls were found for roughly 5 TRBV segments, including TRBV5-6, TRBV5-1 and TRBV20-1.

These TCRs are of unknown antigen specificity. Receptor libraries were prepared by PCR. The sequencing machine was an Illumina HiSeq 2500. Unique molecular identifiers were incorporated into TCR beta cDNA libraries to reduce PCR and sequencing biases. In-frame beta chains were kept once TCRdb had trimmed the public reads at Q25 with fastp and called clones with MiXCR. Rows are unified per CDR3 protein, each entry keeping the most common DNA and genes. The sample table holds about 540,000 distinct CDR3 sequences, of which around 36% were seen once. The ten largest clones represent around 6.1% of the sample. What was sequenced was blood. The receptors originated from a girl aged 2 to 17 with multiple sclerosis.

The rearrangement links TRBV7-9 to TRBJ2-7; 7 bases are shared with TRBD1. The CDR3 consists of 14 residues. CDR1 SEHNR and CDR2 FQNEAQ come from the germline V gene (reference sequence). V was pared by 4 bases and J by 5 bases, with 8 bases of the junction left unmatched. The DNA for the CDR3 is TGTGCCAGCAGCTCCCCCTTGACAGGGAACGAGCAGTACTTC. Translated: CASSSPLTGNEQYF.

This clonotype has more than one count but fewer than ten. The chain links TRBV10-3 to TRBJ2-7; D unclear. The CDR3 has 14 amino acids. The ends were cut back, 2 bases at V and 1 base at J, with 9 bases in the middle. The V gene's germline CDR1 is ENHRY and CDR2 SYGVKD. Here the CDR3 reads CAISEGRLSYEQYF. CDR3 nucleotides: TGTGCCATCAGTGAGGGACGGCTTTCCTACGAGCAGTACTTC.

This clonotype was seen only a few times. V gene TRBV6-5 combines with J gene TRBJ2-2; D may be TRBD1 (6 bases). The germline V gene encodes CDR1 MNHEY and CDR2 SVGAGI. The V end lost 5 bases, the J end lost 1 base, and 11 bases lay between the germline ends. The CDR3 runs 15 residues. The CDR3 loop reads CASSRTGQNTGELFF. As DNA, the CDR3 is TGTGCCAGCAGTCGTACGGGACAGAACACCGGGGAGCTGTTTTTT.

The CDR3 sequence: CASSLGGGREQYF. The DNA for the CDR3 is TGCGCCAGCAGCCTAGGTGGGGGTCGGGAGCAGTACTTC. The chain uses TRBV5-1 and TRBJ2-5; tentative D call: TRBD2 (6 bases). Germline V gene data show CDR1 as SGHRS and CDR2 as YFSETQ. CDR3 length: 13 residues. Trimming took off 4 bases at V and 11 bases at J, with 18 bases between the two ends.

The rearrangement joins TRBV3-1 to TRBJ2-1; possible D gene TRBD1, 5 bases. Germline V gene lookup returns CDR1 LGHDT and CDR2 YNNKEL (reference sequence). This CDR3 contains 15 residues. With 1 base removed from V and 8 bases from J, the gap between germline ends came to 15 bases. The DNA for the CDR3 is TGTGCCAGCAGCCAAGGCCCGACAGCGTCCCATGAGCAGTTCTTC. Amino acids: CASSQGPTASHEQFF.

Ten or more counts support this clonotype. This chain uses TRBV29-1 with TRBJ2-7, with 16 bases matching TRBD2. CDR1 SQVTM and CDR2 ANQGSEA come from the germline V gene. After removal of 6 bases from V and 2 bases from J, the junction contained 7 bases not matched to a gene. This CDR3 region has 16 residues. This CDR3 reads CSVEGTSGGDTYEQYF. CDR3 coding DNA: TGCAGCGTCGAGGGGACTAGCGGGGGGGACACCTACGAGCAGTACTTC.

This clonotype was counted at least ten times. This rearrangement joins TRBV9 to TRBJ1-2; D is ambiguous. Trimming cost V 4 bases and J 2 bases, with 12 bases left between them. The CDR3 consists of 14 residues. Per the germline V gene, CDR1 is SGDLS and CDR2 is YYNGEE. Here the CDR3 DNA reads TGTGCCAGCAGCACGGGAATCGGGAACTATGGCTACACCTTC. This sequence encodes CASSTGIGNYGYTF. The variable domain in full, with the rest retrieved from reference TRBV9 and TRBJ1-2, is DSGVTQTPKHLITATGQRVTLRCSPRSGDLSVYWYQQSLDQGLQFLIQYYNGEERAKGNILERFSAQQFPDLHSELNLSSLELGDSALYFCASSTGIGNYGYTFGSGTRLTVV.

CDR3 nucleotide sequence: TGTGCCATCATGACTAGCTACAATGAGCAGTTCTTC. Translated, it gives CAIMTSYNEQFF. V gene TRBV10-3 combines with J gene TRBJ2-1, with a tentative D call TRBD2 (6 bases). V was cut by 7 bases and J by 3 bases, with 7 bases left in between. CDR3 length: 12 residues. CDR1 and CDR2 from the germline V gene are ENHRY and SYGVKD.

This clonotype was seen once. The junction departs from germline at one end; a sequencing error may be responsible. The chain couples TRBV4-1 to TRBJ1-5, with 7 bases lining up with TRBD1. CDR1 is MGHRA, CDR2 YSYEKL, per germline. CDR3 length: 15 residues. The CDR3 region is CASSHRTGRYQPQHF. Here the CDR3 DNA reads TGCGCCAGTAGCCACCGGACAGGACGGTATCAGCCCCAGCATTTT.

This clonotype was detected only a few times. The rearrangement uses TRBV6-6 and TRBJ2-5, with D unclear. The V gene lost 4 bases and the J gene lost 5 bases, with 23 bases spanning the gap. The CDR3 runs to 17 residues. Germline-derived CDR1 and CDR2 are MNHNY and SVGAGI (reference sequence). The CDR3 loop reads CASSLVSPSYLGETQYF. The CDR3 bases are TGTGCCAGCAGTTTAGTTTCTCCCTCATACCTAGGGGAGACCCAGTACTTC.

The rearrangement links TRBV12-3 or TRBV12-4 to TRBJ1-5; D remains unclear. The V end lost 6 bases, the J end lost 11 bases, and 14 bases lay between the germline ends. This CDR3 has 12 residues. CDR3: CASSRPGITQHF. CDR3 DNA: TGTGCCAGCAGCCGCCCGGGGATCACCCAGCATTTT.

The chain couples TRBV28 to TRBJ2-1; D gene uncertain. Germline CDR1 reads MDHEN; CDR2 reads SYDVKM. The CDR3 runs to 11 residues. V lost 6 bases and J 7 bases, leaving 7 bases between the germline ends. The CDR3: CASRLGNEQFF. The CDR3 DNA reads TGTGCCAGCAGGTTGGGGAATGAGCAGTTCTTC. Full variable domain (missing parts from reference TRBV28 and TRBJ2-1): DVKVTQSSRYLVKRTGEKVFLECVQDMDHENMFWYRQDPGLGLRLIYFSYDVKMKEKGDIPEGYSVSREKKERFSLILESASTNQTSMYLCASRLGNEQFFGPGTRLTVL.

CDR3 sequence reads: CASSQNGGTAYEQYF. For the CDR3, the DNA is TGCGCCAGCAGCCAAAACGGAGGGACGGCCTACGAGCAGTACTTC. The gene calls are TRBV4-1 and TRBJ2-4, with a weak D call TRBD2 (6 bases). The DNA end is more similar to TRBJ2-7, so the J call may be wrong. The CDR3 runs to 15 residues. Germline V gene data show CDR1 as MGHRA and CDR2 as YSYEKL.